These 16 T cell receptor beta chains share one sample of origin, sequenced in a study of cytomegalovirus exposure and HLA in healthy donors. Both 60 Vbeta primers and 13 Jbeta primers went into the PCR. Libraries were prepared by immunoSEQ multiplex PCR; TCRdb keeps only in-frame clonotypes and omits some of them. Among fewer than 110,000 clones, about 80% were seen once, and the ten largest hold around 4.1%. What was sequenced was PBMCs. Receptors originate from a man aged 35-49 years in good health and CMV-seronegative.

The rearrangement uses TRBV27 and TRBJ1-5, with a tentative D call TRBD1 (6 bases). Trimming stripped 5 bases from V and 6 bases from J, with 20 bases between. Germline V gene sequence: CDR1 MNHEY, CDR2 SMNVEV (reference sequence). The CDR3 length is 16 residues. The DNA of the CDR3 is TGTGCCAGCAGTCCGGACAGCCTTGCAGGGCTTCAGCCCCAGCATTTT. Translated, it gives CASSPDSLAGLQPQHF.

This clone showed up just a few times. This sequence joins TRBV7-2 and TRBJ1-1, with D uncertain. The germline CDR1 and CDR2 sequences are SGHTA and FQGNSA. The V end lost 1 base, the J end lost 6 bases, and 6 bases lay between the germline ends. The CDR3 has 12 residues. CDR3 region: CASSLVAAEAFF. The CDR3 DNA is TGTGCCAGCAGCTTAGTGGCAGCTGAAGCTTTCTTT.

The rearrangement joins TRBV19 to TRBJ1-6; unclear D gene. Trimming removed 3 bases from V and 7 bases from J, with 4 bases in between. There are 12 residues in the CDR3. Germline CDR1 reads LNHDA; CDR2 reads SQIVND (reference sequence). The CDR3 loop is CASSIGNSPLHF. The CDR3 DNA reads TGTGCCAGTAGTATCGGGAATTCACCCCTCCACTTT.

This rearrangement joins TRBV9 to TRBJ2-5, with 14 positions matching TRBD2. CDR3 size: 17 residues. The junction had 6 bases not matched to a gene; V was cut back by 3 bases and J by 2 bases. CDR1 and CDR2 (germline): SGDLS, YYNGEE. CDR3 protein: CASSAGLAGGGQETQYF. The CDR3 DNA sequence: TGTGCCAGCAGCGCCGGACTAGCGGGGGGCGGGCAAGAGACCCAGTACTTC.

This chain links TRBV18 with TRBJ2-6; TRBD1 might be the D (6 bases). The CDR3 is 17 amino acids. Trimming took 4 bases from V and 2 from J, leaving 15 bases between them. Germline loops: CDR1 KGHSH, CDR2 LQKENI. CDR3 residues: CASSLSHRDAGANVLTF. The CDR3 nucleotides read TGTGCCAGCTCACTATCCCACAGGGACGCTGGGGCCAACGTCCTGACTTTC.

This chain connects TRBV27 to TRBJ2-1, with a possible D match to TRBD1 (5 bases). V was clipped by 6 bases and J by 6 bases, with 15 bases between them. Looked up from germline, CDR1 is MNHEY and CDR2 is SMNVEV (reference sequence). This CDR3 has 14 amino acids. The CDR3 loop reads CASRVQGRVNEQFF. The CDR3 DNA reads as TGTGCCAGCAGAGTTCAGGGTAGAGTCAATGAGCAGTTCTTC.

The V and J genes are TRBV6-6 and TRBJ1-1; D gene unclear. The CDR3 has 16 residues. From germline, CDR1 is MNHNY and CDR2 SVGAGI (reference sequence). V shed 1 base and J shed 1 base, with 13 bases lying between them. CDR3 bases: TGTGCCAGCAGTTACTTCCGCTCATCGGGGAACACTGAAGCTTTCTTT. Protein sequence: CASSYFRSSGNTEAFF.

V gene TRBV6-5 combines with J gene TRBJ1-1; no clear D. Trimming pared 6 bases from V and 1 base from J, leaving 12 bases between. The CDR3 has 14 residues. CDR1 and CDR2 (germline): MNHEY, SVGAGI. The CDR3 region has the DNA TGTGCCAGCAGCCTCGACAACAAGAACACTGAAGCTTTCTTT. Translating it yields CASSLDNKNTEAFF.

This chain connects TRBV5-1 to TRBJ2-3; TRBD1 matches at 12 bases. The CDR3 consists of 16 residues. CDR1 and CDR2 (germline): SGHRS, YFSETQ. J lost 2 bases, V lost 0 bases, and 1 base had no gene match. CDR3 coding DNA: TGCGCCAGCAGCTTGGAGGGACAGGGGGCCACAGATACGCAGTATTTT. Amino acid sequence: CASSLEGQGATDTQYF.

The rearrangement joins TRBV5-8 to TRBJ2-3; possible D gene TRBD1, 7 bases. V lost 4 bases and J lost 2, with 14 bases in between. CDR1 and CDR2 (germline): SGHTS, YDEGEE. The length of the CDR3 is 15 residues. DNA of the CDR3: TGTGCCAGCAGCGCGGGACAGCTTTTCACAGATACGCAGTATTTT. The encoded protein is CASSAGQLFTDTQYF.

The chain carries TRBV5-6 and TRBJ2-3; 12 nucleotides line up with TRBD1. The CDR3 sequence is 16 residues long. The germline V gene has CDR1 SGHDT and CDR2 YYEEEE. With V trimmed by 4 bases and J by 3 bases, 6 bases remained unmatched. In nucleotides, the CDR3 is TGTGCCAGCAGCGGGGGGACAGGGGGCTGGACAGATACGCAGTATTTT. Translating it yields CASSGGTGGWTDTQYF.

This clone appeared a single time. This rearrangement joins TRBV4-2 to TRBJ1-5; 8 bases line up with TRBD1. This CDR3 spans 17 amino acids. Germline-derived CDR1 and CDR2 are LGHNA and YNFKEQ. The V and J ends lost 1 base and 4 bases, in that order; junction bases with no gene match: 9. The CDR3 loop is CASSQALQGASNQPQHF. CDR3 DNA sequence: TGTGCCAGCAGCCAAGCCCTCCAGGGGGCTAGTAATCAGCCCCAGCATTTT.

The chain joins TRBV7-3 to TRBJ2-1; 10 bases are shared with TRBD1. This CDR3 has 15 residues. The V gene end was trimmed by 3 bases and the J gene end by 10 bases; junction bases not matched to a gene: 9. Germline values: CDR1 SGHTA, CDR2 FQGTGA. This CDR3 is CASSLTGGALKEQFF. In DNA form, the CDR3 reads TGTGCCAGCAGCTTGACAGGGGGCGCGCTAAAGGAGCAGTTCTTC.

A word on this clone: The sample has other DNA sequences that encode this CDR3 too. The gene calls are TRBV4-1 and TRBJ2-5; the match to TRBD2 covers 9 bases. Per germline, CDR1 MGHRA and CDR2 YSYEKL. CDR3 length: 17 residues. V shed 0 bases and J 2 bases; nucleotides not matched to a gene: 7. CDR3 nucleotides: TGCGCCAGCAGCCAAGATCCGGCGACTAGCGGTCAAGAGACCCAGTACTTC. As protein: CASSQDPATSGQETQYF.

This clone was seen more than once but under ten times. The rearrangement uses TRBV19 and TRBJ1-1; TRBD1 aligns across 8 bases. From germline, CDR1 is LNHDA and CDR2 SQIVND (reference sequence). There are 14 residues in the CDR3. V lost 5 bases, J lost 5 bases, and 7 bases stayed unmatched. CDR3 DNA: TGTGCCAGTAGTCCGCTGGACAGGGAGACTGAAGCTTTCTTT. Translating it yields CASSPLDRETEAFF.

The chain links TRBV23-1 to TRBJ2-7, with no clear D. TRBV23-1 counts as an open reading frame of uncertain function. Trimming took off 0 bases at V and 2 bases at J, with 17 bases between the two ends. The CDR3 covers 17 residues. CDR3 sequence reads: CASSQSPYSFPAYEQYV. The CDR3 bases are TGCGCCAGCAGTCAATCCCCCTATAGCTTCCCGGCCTACGAGCAGTACGTC.